The entry below describes one T cell receptor beta chain. This clone has just one count. The antigen it binds to is not known. No base quality values were provided; no much bigger clone lies one nucleotide off. This record comes from a study of lymphopenia after photon versus proton radiotherapy (dated by TCRdb to 2018 to 2020). Notes on the research overall: The study compared the immunological effects of photon versus proton radiation therapy in patients with gastrointestinal tumors who developed high-grade lymphopenia. The cohort comprised approximately 21 patients with gastrointestinal tumors who received either photon or proton therapy and then developed lymphopenia. The study aimed to characterize how the two radiation modalities differ in their impact on the immune system.

Library construction relied on the immunoSEQ multiplex PCR assay. T cell repertoires were profiled by deep sequencing of rearranged TCR beta loci, alongside multiparametric flow cytometry. In TCRdb, the immuneACCESS table is reduced to in-frame sequences with V and J assigned. These tables do not hold every clone; where another copy was compared, an unresolved V gene accounts for under half, and the others remain unexplained. In this sample the table shows 150,000 to 200,000 clones, around nine tenths of which occur a single time. The ten most abundant clones make up about 4.3% of the sample. Results the study describes overall, beyond this receptor: The survival association was assessed only in patients who died, and the authors presented better survival with proton therapy as a possibility rather than a demonstrated result. During treatment, patients who received photon therapy lost naive T cells and TCR diversity and gained effector/memory populations, whereas patients who received proton therapy remained relatively stable. Among patients across the cohort who died, overall survival time showed an inverse correlation with a larger post-nadir drop in TCR diversity. After the lymphocyte count nadir, oligoclonal expansion, especially of CD8+ Temra cells, was observed in photon-treated repertoires, and the drop in diversity was driven by this expansion.

Via the germline V gene, CDR1 is SGDLS and CDR2 YYNGEE. Trimming costs V 5 bases and J 7 bases, and their ends lie 12 bases apart. Its CDR3 holds 13 amino acids, cysteine through phenylalanine. Only the CDR3 part of the read is kept: 39 bases, read in frame from the first base. Here the chain combines TRBV9 and TRBJ1-4; perhaps TRBD1 is the D gene, with 5 bases matching. The sequence was obtained from a man aged 45-60 years with gastric cancer. The sequenced sample was peripheral blood, obtained from a patient treated with photon-based radiotherapy. CDR3 loop: CASRGQGSEKLFF. The DNA is TGTGCCAGCAGAGGGCAGGGATCTGAAAAACTGTTTTTT.